The clone carrying this TCR beta chain showed up just a few times. Antigen specificity is unknown. The record originates from a study of T cell responses to AZD1222 COVID-19 vaccine. Study-wide findings and caveats: Donor demographics were predominantly white British with a female majority; clonal diversity may be underestimated. Reportedly, nearly half the spike-specific TCRs target unmutated variant regions. Spike was spanned by vaccine-associated CD4 TCRs, with dominance at 160-218 and 743-854.

TCRdb keeps only in-frame clones here, not all; method: immunoSEQ multiplex PCR. This table has around 150,000 clones, about 91% appearing once. The V gene lost 6 bases and the J gene lost 8 bases, with 7 bases spanning the gap. CDR1 is MDHEN and CDR2 is SYDVKM in the germline V gene. This CDR3 has 10 residues. The chain has TRBV28 and TRBJ1-2, with no clear D. This sequence was found in an adult in good health. Source: peripheral blood, taken on day 0 of MenACWY control vaccination. CDR3 nucleotide sequence: TGTGCCAGCAGGGGTAAGGGCTACACCTTC. This codes for CASRGKGYTF.